This T cell receptor beta chain originates from a study of blood T cell repertoires in COVID-19. J gave up 5 bases and V 7 bases, and 6 bases lay outside the gene matches. The CDR3 runs to 13 residues. Germline V CDR1 and CDR2: SNHLY, FYNNEI. Produced via immunoSEQ multiplex PCR; TCRdb's table is partial and in-frame only. The table lists 60,000 to 85,000 clones, more than 85% of them singletons. Sequencing was done on a sample of peripheral blood. The gene calls are TRBV2 and TRBJ2-5, with 8 bases identical to TRBD2. The clonotype comes from a man in his forties or fifties with COVID-19, enrolled during active disease. CDR3 amino acids: CASTRTSSETQYF. The CDR3 DNA reads as TGTGCCAGCACGCGGACTAGCTCGGAGACCCAGTACTTC. The entire variable domain, with the rest obtained from reference TRBV2 and TRBJ2-5, is as follows: EPEVTQTPSHQVTQMGQEVILRCVPISNHLYFYWYRQILGQKVEFLVSFYNNEISEKSEIFDDQFSVERPDGSNFTLKIRSTKLEDSAMYFCASTRTSSETQYFGPGTRLLVL.